The T cell receptor (beta chain) under discussion was sequenced for a study of OX40 agonist ivuxolimab in advanced cancers. About the investigation overall: Ivuxolimab, which targeted the costimulatory receptor OX40 (CD134), was an agonistic, fully human IgG2 monoclonal antibody. Intravenous ivuxolimab was administered to patients every 2 weeks at six dose levels: 0.01, 0.1, 0.3, 1.5, 3 and 10 mg/kg. Among the roughly 52 dose-escalation patients, around 20 had hepatocellular carcinoma, 15 or so melanoma, 9 renal cell carcinoma and 9 head and neck cancer. In the dose-escalation cohort, roughly 82% of patients were male, and the mean age was approximately 60 years with a range of 23 to 79. Patients were allowed to have had prior anti-PD-1, anti-PD-L1 or anti-CTLA-4 therapy, and more than 30% of the dose-escalation patients had previously received checkpoint inhibitors. Partial responses occurred in three dose-escalation patients, of whom one had hepatocellular carcinoma and two had cutaneous melanoma. Peripheral TCRbeta sequencing aimed to test whether ivuxolimab altered TCR sequence diversity and caused clonal T-cell expansion. The paper reports the monotherapy dose-escalation portion (N of about 52 patients) of the phase I ivuxolimab trial.

To sequence the TCRbeta CDR3 region, genomic DNA was isolated from the sorted cells. The immunoSEQ Assay was used for sequencing of TCRbeta CDR3 regions. What TCRdb holds here is the immuneACCESS table cut down to in-frame rearrangements. Part of the clones is not present; checked against another copy, under half of the missing clones reflect an unresolved V gene, and the others are unexplained. The sample profile shows around 65,000 clones; more than 85% of them were found once. 0.3% of the sample rests with the top ten. On the study overall, not on this receptor specifically: Low levels of normalized T-cell clonal expansion were also seen in some patients who did not respond. At doses of 0.1 to 3.0 mg/kg, clonal expansion of both CD4+ and CD8+ blood T cells was observed from baseline to week 6. After ivuxolimab, more expanded clones were found on average in CD8+ T cells than in CD4+ T cells. Which antigens the clonally expanded peripheral T cells were specific for was not determined. In the 0.1-3.0 mg/kg groups, partial responders were among the patients with the lowest normalized peripheral clonal expansion, particularly in CD8+ T cells.

From cysteine to phenylalanine, the CDR3 is 13 amino acids long. Kept here is only the CDR3 DNA, which spans 39 bases and is read in frame from base 1. Trimming takes 1 base off V and 5 bases off J; junction bases not matched to a gene: 2. Via the germline V gene, CDR1 is KGHSH and CDR2 LQKENI. For this clone: It lacks a known antigen. No much larger clone exists at a distance of one base, and base qualities are not known.

Patients with autoimmune disease history or receiving systemic immunosuppression were excluded from the trial. Peripheral blood for TCR sequencing was collected from all dose cohorts at baseline, on cycle 4 day 1, and on cycle 7 day 1. Samples came from an open-label, multicenter, first-in-human phase I dose-escalation trial of ivuxolimab. Adults with locally advanced or metastatic melanoma, renal cell, hepatocellular, or head and neck squamous cell carcinoma were enrolled in the trial. Before TCR sequencing, CD4+ T cells and CD8+ T cells from peripheral blood were sorted into separate populations.

The sequence joins TRBV18 to TRBJ2-7, and 7 junctional nucleotides match TRBD2. The receptor was isolated from an adult with an advanced solid tumor such as melanoma, head and neck, liver or kidney cancer. The starting material was CD4+ or CD8+ T cells sorted from blood, obtained in a trial of the OX40 agonist ivuxolimab. The DNA is TGTGCCAGCTCACCACTCGGGAGGAACGAGCAGTACTTC. Its translation reads: CASSPLGRNEQYF.